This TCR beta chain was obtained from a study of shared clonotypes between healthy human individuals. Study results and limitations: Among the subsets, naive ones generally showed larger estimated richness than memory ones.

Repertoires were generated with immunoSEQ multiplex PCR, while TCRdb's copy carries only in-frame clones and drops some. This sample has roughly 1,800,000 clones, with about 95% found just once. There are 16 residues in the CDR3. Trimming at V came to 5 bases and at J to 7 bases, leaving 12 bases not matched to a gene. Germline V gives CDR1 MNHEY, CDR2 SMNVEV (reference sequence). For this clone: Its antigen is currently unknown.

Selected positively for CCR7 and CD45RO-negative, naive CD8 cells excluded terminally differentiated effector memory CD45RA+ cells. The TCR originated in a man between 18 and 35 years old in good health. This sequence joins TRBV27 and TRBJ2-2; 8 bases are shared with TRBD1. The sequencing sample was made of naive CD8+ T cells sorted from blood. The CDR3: CASSPSQGELDGELFF. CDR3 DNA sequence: TGTGCCAGCAGTCCCTCACAGGGGGAATTGGACGGGGAGCTGTTTTTT.